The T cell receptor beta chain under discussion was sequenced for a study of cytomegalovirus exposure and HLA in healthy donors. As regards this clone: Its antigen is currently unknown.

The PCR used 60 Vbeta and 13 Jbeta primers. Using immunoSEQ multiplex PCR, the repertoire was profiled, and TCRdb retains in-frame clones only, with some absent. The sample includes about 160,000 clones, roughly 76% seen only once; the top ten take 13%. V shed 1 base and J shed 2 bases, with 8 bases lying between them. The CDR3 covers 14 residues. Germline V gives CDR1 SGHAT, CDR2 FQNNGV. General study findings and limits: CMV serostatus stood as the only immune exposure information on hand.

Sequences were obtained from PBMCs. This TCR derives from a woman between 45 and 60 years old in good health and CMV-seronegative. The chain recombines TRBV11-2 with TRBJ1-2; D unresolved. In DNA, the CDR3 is TGTGCCAGCAGCTTAGTATCGCAGAACTATGGCTACACCTTC. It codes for CASSLVSQNYGYTF. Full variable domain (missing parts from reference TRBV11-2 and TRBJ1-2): EAGVAQSPRYKIIEKRQSVAFWCNPISGHATLYWYQQILGQGPKLLIQFQNNGVVDDSQLPKDRFSAERLKGVDSTLKIQPAKLEDSAVYLCASSLVSQNYGYTFGSGTRLTVV.